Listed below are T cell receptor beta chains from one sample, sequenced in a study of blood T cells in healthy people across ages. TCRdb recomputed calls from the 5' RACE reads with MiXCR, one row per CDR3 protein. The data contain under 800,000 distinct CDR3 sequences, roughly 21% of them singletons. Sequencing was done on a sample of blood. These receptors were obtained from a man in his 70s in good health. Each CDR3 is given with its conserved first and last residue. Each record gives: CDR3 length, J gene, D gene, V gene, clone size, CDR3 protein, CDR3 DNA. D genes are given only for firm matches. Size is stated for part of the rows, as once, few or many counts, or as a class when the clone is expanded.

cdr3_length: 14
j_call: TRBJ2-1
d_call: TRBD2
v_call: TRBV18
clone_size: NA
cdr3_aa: CASSPDLADNEQFF
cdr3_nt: TGTGCCAGCTCACCAGATCTAGCGGACAATGAGCAGTTCTTC

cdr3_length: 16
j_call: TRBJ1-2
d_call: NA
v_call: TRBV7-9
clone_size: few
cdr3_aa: CASSLAEGIRAYGYTF
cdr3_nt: TGTGCCAGCAGCTTAGCGGAGGGGATTCGGGCCTATGGCTACACCTTC

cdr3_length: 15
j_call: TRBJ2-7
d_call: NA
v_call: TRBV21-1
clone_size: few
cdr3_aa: CASTLRLAGVSEQYF
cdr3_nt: TGTGCCAGCACGCTAAGACTAGCGGGAGTCAGCGAGCAGTACTTC

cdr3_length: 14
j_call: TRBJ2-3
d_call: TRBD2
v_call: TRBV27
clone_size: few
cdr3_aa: CASSLMTSGYTQYF
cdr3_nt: TGTGCCAGCAGTTTAATGACTAGCGGATATACGCAGTATTTT

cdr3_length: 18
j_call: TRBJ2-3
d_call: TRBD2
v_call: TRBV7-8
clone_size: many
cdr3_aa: CASSQGFGGGYSTDTQYF
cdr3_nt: TGTGCCAGCAGCCAGGGCTTCGGGGGGGGATATAGCACAGATACGCAGTATTTT

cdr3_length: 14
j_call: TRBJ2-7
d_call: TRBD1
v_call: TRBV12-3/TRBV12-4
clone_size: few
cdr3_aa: CASSEGQGLDEQYF
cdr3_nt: TGTGCCAGCAGTGAGGGACAGGGTTTGGACGAGCAGTACTTC

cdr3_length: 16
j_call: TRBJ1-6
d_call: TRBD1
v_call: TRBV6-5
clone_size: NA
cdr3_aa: CASSYTWTGFSSPLHF
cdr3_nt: TGTGCCAGCAGTTACACGTGGACAGGCTTCTCTTCACCCCTCCACTTT

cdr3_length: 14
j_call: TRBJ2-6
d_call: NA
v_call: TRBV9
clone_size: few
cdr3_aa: CASSGVSGANVLTF
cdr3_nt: TGTGCCAGCAGCGGGGTCTCTGGGGCCAACGTCCTGACTTTC

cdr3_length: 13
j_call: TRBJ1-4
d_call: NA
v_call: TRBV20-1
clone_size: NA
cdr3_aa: CSALGGVNEKLFF
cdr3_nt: TGCAGTGCTCTCGGGGGCGTTAATGAAAAACTGTTTTTT

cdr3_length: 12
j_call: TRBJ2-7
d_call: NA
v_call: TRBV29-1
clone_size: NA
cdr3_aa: CSVQGYSYEQYF
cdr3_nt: TGCAGTGTACAGGGCTACTCCTACGAGCAGTACTTC

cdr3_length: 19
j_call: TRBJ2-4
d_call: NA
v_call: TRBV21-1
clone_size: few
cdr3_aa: CASSNDPSSRTSGLYIQYF
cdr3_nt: TGTGCCAGCAGCAACGATCCATCTTCCCGGACTAGCGGGTTGTACATTCAGTACTTC

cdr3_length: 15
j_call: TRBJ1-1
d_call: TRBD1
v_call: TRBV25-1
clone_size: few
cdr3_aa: CASRMDRGLGTEAFF
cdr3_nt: TGTGCCAGCAGGATGGACAGGGGGTTAGGTACTGAAGCTTTCTTT

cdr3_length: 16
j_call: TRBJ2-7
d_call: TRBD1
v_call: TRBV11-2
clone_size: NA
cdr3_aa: CASSPSLAQGVHEQYF
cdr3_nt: TGTGCCAGCAGCCCAAGTCTTGCGCAGGGGGTCCACGAGCAGTACTTC

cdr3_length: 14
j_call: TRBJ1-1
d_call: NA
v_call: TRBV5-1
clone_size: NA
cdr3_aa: CASSFLIGTYEAFF
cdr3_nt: TGCGCCAGCAGCTTCCTAATAGGGACCTACGAAGCTTTCTTT

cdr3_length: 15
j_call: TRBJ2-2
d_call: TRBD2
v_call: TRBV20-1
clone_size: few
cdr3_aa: CSARGTSGIPGELFF
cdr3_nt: TGCAGTGCTAGGGGGACTAGCGGGATCCCCGGGGAGCTGTTTTTT

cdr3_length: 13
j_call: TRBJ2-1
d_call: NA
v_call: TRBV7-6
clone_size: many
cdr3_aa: CASSDGGYNEQFF
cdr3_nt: TGTGCCAGCAGCGACGGAGGTTACAATGAGCAGTTCTTC

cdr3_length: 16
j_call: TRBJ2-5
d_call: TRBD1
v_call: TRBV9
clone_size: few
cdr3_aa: CASSVATGGIQETQYF
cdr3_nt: TGTGCCAGCAGCGTAGCTACAGGGGGAATCCAAGAGACCCAGTACTTC

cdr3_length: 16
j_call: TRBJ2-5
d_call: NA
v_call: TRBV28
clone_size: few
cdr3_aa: CASSFILMGNQETQYF
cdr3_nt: TGTGCCAGCAGTTTCATCCTAATGGGGAACCAAGAGACCCAGTACTTC

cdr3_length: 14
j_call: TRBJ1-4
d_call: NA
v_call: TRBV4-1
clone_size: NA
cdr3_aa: CASSTGGAGEKLFF
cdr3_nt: TGCGCCAGCAGCACCGGGGGCGCCGGCGAAAAACTGTTTTTT

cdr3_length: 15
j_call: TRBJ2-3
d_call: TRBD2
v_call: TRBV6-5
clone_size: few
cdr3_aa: CASSGSGRVLDTQYF
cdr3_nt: TGTGCCAGCTCCGGAAGCGGGAGGGTATTAGATACGCAGTATTTT

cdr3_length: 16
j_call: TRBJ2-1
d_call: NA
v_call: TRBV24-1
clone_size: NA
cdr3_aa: CATSDFSGGQNNEQFF
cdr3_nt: TGTGCCACCAGTGATTTCTCTGGCGGGCAAAACAATGAGCAGTTCTTC

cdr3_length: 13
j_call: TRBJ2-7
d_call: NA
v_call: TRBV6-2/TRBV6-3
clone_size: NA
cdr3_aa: CASSLVITYEQYF
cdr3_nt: TGTGCCAGCAGTTTGGTGATAACTTACGAGCAGTACTTC

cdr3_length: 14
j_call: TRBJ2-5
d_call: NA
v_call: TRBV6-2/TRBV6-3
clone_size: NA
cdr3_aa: CASSYPDSVRTQYF
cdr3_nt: TGTGCCAGCAGTTACCCGGACTCAGTCAGGACCCAGTACTTC

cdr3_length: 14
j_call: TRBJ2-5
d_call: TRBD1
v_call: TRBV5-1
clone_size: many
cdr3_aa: CASSLGQGGETQYF
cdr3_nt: TGTGCCAGCAGCTTAGGACAGGGTGGGGAGACCCAGTACTTC

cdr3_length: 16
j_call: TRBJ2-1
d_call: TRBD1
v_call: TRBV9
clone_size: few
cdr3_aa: CASSVGGRDRSNEQFF
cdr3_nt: TGTGCCAGCAGCGTAGGGGGCCGGGACAGATCCAATGAGCAGTTCTTC

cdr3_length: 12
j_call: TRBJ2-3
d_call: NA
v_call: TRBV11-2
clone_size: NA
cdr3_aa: CASRMTSLPQYF
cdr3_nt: TGTGCCAGCAGAATGACTAGTTTGCCGCAGTATTTT